The next 7 T cell receptor beta chains were all read from a single sample in a study of OX40 agonist ivuxolimab in advanced cancers. Only in-frame clones appear in the TCRdb table, and some are missing; sequencing was by immunoSEQ multiplex PCR. The table includes tens of thousands of clones, around 80% detected once. The sample was CD4+ or CD8+ T cells sorted from blood, taken in a trial of the OX40 agonist ivuxolimab. The receptors shown here come from an adult with an advanced solid tumor such as melanoma, head and neck, liver or kidney cancer.

The V call is TRBV9, the J call TRBJ2-5, with D maybe TRBD2 (6 bases). The germline V gene encodes CDR1 SGDLS and CDR2 YYNGEE. V dropped 0 bases and J dropped 4 bases, with 10 bases sitting between them. The CDR3 consists of 14 residues. Here the CDR3 reads CASSVGGGRETQYF. The CDR3, as DNA: TGTGCCAGCAGCGTAGGTGGAGGGAGAGAGACCCAGTACTTC.

The V call is TRBV9, the J call TRBJ2-4; no clear D. CDR1 and CDR2 from the germline V gene are SGDLS and YYNGEE. This CDR3 comprises 15 residues. Trimming cost V 0 bases and J 0 bases, with 7 bases left between them. The CDR3 reads CASSVGGSAKNIQYF. In nucleotides, the CDR3 is TGTGCCAGCAGCGTAGGCGGCTCAGCCAAAAACATTCAGTACTTC.

This rearrangement joins TRBV11-2 to TRBJ1-3; D is unclear. Germline loops: CDR1 SGHAT, CDR2 FQNNGV. Trimming removed 0 bases at V and 4 bases at J, with 10 bases between. The CDR3 extends over 15 amino acids. The CDR3 DNA reads TGTGCCAGCAGCTTAGATGCCAGCCCCGGAAACACCATATATTTT. This translates into CASSLDASPGNTIYF. The full variable domain, rest sourced from reference TRBV11-2 and TRBJ1-3, is EAGVAQSPRYKIIEKRQSVAFWCNPISGHATLYWYQQILGQGPKLLIQFQNNGVVDDSQLPKDRFSAERLKGVDSTLKIQPAKLEDSAVYLCASSLDASPGNTIYFGEGSWLTVV.

The V and J genes are TRBV4-1 and TRBJ2-3; 11 bases agree with TRBD2. The CDR3 contains 18 residues. The germline CDR1 and CDR2 sequences are MGHRA and YSYEKL. The trim removed 0 bases at V and 6 bases at J, leaving 11 bases unmatched. CDR3 in amino acids: CASSQDRVSSGGLDTQYF. CDR3 DNA sequence: TGCGCCAGCAGCCAAGATCGGGTCTCTAGCGGGGGGCTCGATACGCAGTATTTT.

This clone is labeled as medium-sized (0.01 to 0.1%). V gene TRBV21-1 combines with J gene TRBJ1-2; whether TRBD1, the table's D call, matches the DNA was not checked. TRBV21-1 corresponds to a pseudogene. CDR3 length: 15 amino acids. Written as DNA, the CDR3 is TGTGCCAGCAGCAAAGCACACAGGGTCAACTATGGCTACACCTTC. Protein sequence: CASSKAHRVNYGYTF.

The chain couples TRBV7-9 to TRBJ1-3; D possibly corresponds to TRBD1 (5 bases). The V end was cut by 0 bases, the J end by 2 bases, with 11 bases between. Germline V gene lookup returns CDR1 SEHNR and CDR2 FQNEAQ (reference sequence). The length of the CDR3 is 16 residues. CDR3 sequence (DNA): TGTGCCAGCAGCTTAGCGCTGGGGGGAACTGGAAACACCATATATTTT. Translated: CASSLALGGTGNTIYF.

The CDR3 sequence is CASSFPHTGIAEAFF. The CDR3, as DNA: TGTGCCAGCAGCTTCCCCCACACGGGGATCGCGGAAGCTTTCTTT. The rearrangement links TRBV7-9 to TRBJ1-1; unclear D gene. Germline CDR1 is SEHNR and CDR2 is FQNEAQ (reference sequence). The CDR3 runs to 15 residues. The V end lost 3 bases, the J end lost 8 bases, and 19 bases lay between the germline ends.